A single sample is the source of the 26 T cell receptor beta chains below, sequenced in a study of T cell responses to AZD1222 COVID-19 vaccine. The repertoire was sequenced with immunoSEQ multiplex PCR; TCRdb's copy has only in-frame clones and lacks some. The repertoire holds 95,000 to 100,000 clones, about four fifths seen once, with approximately 15% in the top ten. The sequences come from peripheral blood, collected 28 days after the second AZD1222 dose. These receptors were collected from an adult who received the AZD1222 COVID-19 vaccine.

The chain is built from TRBV9 and TRBJ2-3; 7 bases map to TRBD1. Per the germline V gene, CDR1 is SGDLS and CDR2 is YYNGEE. CDR3 length equals 16 residues. The V segment lost 3 bases and the J segment 3 bases; nucleotides outside the gene matches: 10. DNA of the CDR3: TGTGCCAGCAGCGAACGACAGGGTGGGAGTACAGATACGCAGTATTTT. It specifies CASSERQGGSTDTQYF.

The chain combines TRBV10-3 with TRBJ2-5; possible D gene TRBD1, 5 bases. The CDR3 has 13 residues. Germline V gene sequence: CDR1 ENHRY, CDR2 SYGVKD. The V and J ends lost 3 bases and 5 bases respectively, with 10 bases between them. In DNA, the CDR3 is TGTGCCATCAGTGAAGGACAAGAGGAGACCCAGTACTTC. It codes for CAISEGQEETQYF.

The chain recombines TRBV7-8 with TRBJ1-2; D not certain. CDR1 SGHVS and CDR2 FQNEAQ come from the germline V gene. This CDR3 has 15 amino acids. Trimming took off 2 bases at V and 7 bases at J, with 17 bases between the two ends. The CDR3: CASSLNGPPVGGYTF. The CDR3 DNA follows: TGTGCCAGCAGCTTAAACGGGCCCCCAGTTGGTGGCTACACCTTC.

This chain joins TRBV2 and TRBJ2-1; tentative D call: TRBD2 (7 bases). From germline, CDR1 is SNHLY and CDR2 FYNNEI. The length of the CDR3 is 15 residues. V was clipped by 7 bases and J by 4 bases, with 17 bases between them. The CDR3 is CASTAEGGGYNEQFF. As DNA, the CDR3 is TGTGCCAGCACCGCCGAAGGGGGGGGATACAATGAGCAGTTCTTC.

The chain couples TRBV6-5 to TRBJ2-2, with TRBD1 matching 7 bases. With 11 bases clipped from V and 0 bases from J, the junction kept 9 bases outside the gene matches. Looked up from germline, CDR1 is MNHEY and CDR2 is SVGAGI. The CDR3 extends over 15 amino acids. CDR3 loop: CAARRTGSNTGELFF. The CDR3 bases are TGTGCCGCCCGTAGGACAGGCTCGAACACCGGGGAGCTGTTTTTT.

J is TRBJ2-2 and V is TRBV5-1; D is unresolved. Germline loops: CDR1 SGHRS, CDR2 YFSETQ. V lost 2 bases and J 5 bases, leaving 19 bases between the germline ends. The CDR3 contains 17 residues. This chain's CDR3 is CASSFFPGPKPTGELFF. CDR3 nucleotides: TGCGCCAGCAGCTTTTTTCCGGGCCCCAAGCCGACCGGGGAGCTGTTTTTT.

The chain recombines TRBV5-1 with TRBJ2-6; D is undetermined. V lost 4 bases to trimming and J lost 0 bases, with 8 bases between them. The CDR3 sequence is 15 residues long. From germline, CDR1 is SGHRS and CDR2 YFSETQ. The CDR3 loop is CASSGRDSGANVLTF. CDR3 nucleotides: TGCGCCAGCAGCGGCAGAGACTCTGGGGCCAACGTCCTGACTTTC. Full variable domain (rest looked up from reference TRBV5-1 and TRBJ2-6): KAGVTQTPRYLIKTRGQQVTLSCSPISGHRSVSWYQQTPGQGLQFLFEYFSETQRNKGNFPGRFSGRQFSNSRSEMNVSTLELGDSALYLCASSGRDSGANVLTFGAGSRLTVL.

V is TRBV18 and J is TRBJ1-1, with D maybe TRBD1 (6 bases). V lost 3 bases to trimming and J lost 8 bases, with 10 bases between them. CDR1 is KGHSH and CDR2 is LQKENI in the germline V gene. This CDR3 contains 12 residues. CDR3 in amino acids: CASSPSDREAFF. CDR3 nucleotide sequence: TGTGCCAGCTCACCCTCGGACAGAGAAGCTTTCTTT.

V and J are TRBV10-3 and TRBJ1-1, with TRBD1 matching over 9 bases. Losses at the gene ends were 4 bases for V and 3 bases for J; bases not matched to a gene: 3. The CDR3 sequence is 14 residues long. CDR1 is ENHRY, CDR2 SYGVKD, per germline. The chain's CDR3 is CAISADRGDTEAFF. The CDR3 DNA follows: TGTGCCATCAGTGCCGACAGGGGGGACACTGAAGCTTTCTTT.

This clone was seen only a few times. The chain couples TRBV5-1 to TRBJ2-2; 8 nucleotides line up with TRBD2. The CDR3 extends over 16 amino acids. The V gene end was trimmed by 0 bases and the J gene end by 2 bases; junction bases not matched to a gene: 3. CDR1 SGHRS and CDR2 YFSETQ come from the germline V gene. The CDR3 sequence is CASSLGSGINTGELFF. The CDR3 DNA is TGCGCCAGCAGCTTGGGTAGCGGGATAAACACCGGGGAGCTGTTTTTT.

This clone is a singleton in its sample. The CDR3 region is CASSIDGDRGLNQPQHF. In DNA, the CDR3 is TGTGCCAGTAGTATAGATGGGGACAGGGGCCTCAATCAGCCCCAGCATTTT. The chain employs TRBV19 and TRBJ1-5; 10 bases line up with TRBD1. The CDR3 consists of 17 residues. Germline loops: CDR1 LNHDA, CDR2 SQIVND (reference sequence). V was pared by 0 bases and J by 3 bases, with 5 bases of the junction left unmatched.

The CDR3 DNA is TGTGCCAGTAGTATTGGTAACGAGCAGTACTTC. Its protein is CASSIGNEQYF. The chain uses TRBV19 and TRBJ2-7; D remains unclear. The germline V gene has CDR1 LNHDA and CDR2 SQIVND (reference sequence). The CDR3 spans 11 residues. Trimming took 3 bases from V and 5 from J, leaving 5 bases between them.

The V and J genes are TRBV5-1 and TRBJ2-2; tentative D call: TRBD2 (6 bases). This CDR3 has 17 amino acids. Germline CDR1 and CDR2: SGHRS and YFSETQ. Trimming shortened V by 3 bases and J by 6 bases, and 21 bases separated the two germline ends. The CDR3 DNA is TGCGCCAGCAGCTCTGGTGTTGTACTAGCACGGGCCGGGGAGCTGTTTTTT. Its protein is CASSSGVVLARAGELFF.

The gene calls are TRBV3-1 (or the pseudogene TRBV3-2) and TRBJ2-7; the D is unclear. The CDR3 loop spans 16 amino acids. The V and J ends lost 4 bases and 1 base respectively, with 17 bases between them. Germline CDR1 reads LGHDT; CDR2 reads YNNKEL (reference sequence). The CDR3 sequence is CASSPQQATNSYEQYF. CDR3 bases: TGTGCCAGCAGCCCACAGCAGGCTACAAATTCCTACGAGCAGTACTTC.

The chain couples TRBV11-3 to TRBJ1-6; D not resolved. The CDR3 is made up of 16 amino acids. Germline-derived CDR1 and CDR2 are SGHNT and YENEEA. Trimming cost V 0 bases and J 9 bases, with 15 bases left between them. The CDR3 nucleotides read TGTGCCAGCAGCTTAGAGCCGGGAACTAACATTTCACCCCTCCACTTT. It encodes CASSLEPGTNISPLHF.

The sample holds one count of this clone. The V and J genes are TRBV6-5 and TRBJ1-4, with D possibly TRBD1 on 5 matching bases. The CDR3 has 15 amino acids. The germline V gene has CDR1 MNHEY and CDR2 SVGAGI. V was shortened by 7 bases and J by 5 bases, with 17 bases between the two germline ends. DNA for the CDR3: TGTGCCAGCACCACTACCGGGACGGTGAATGAAAAACTGTTTTTT. Translating it yields CASTTTGTVNEKLFF.

The V gene is TRBV19, the J gene TRBJ1-5, with 9 bases matching TRBD1. Germline CDR1 LNHDA, CDR2 SQIVND (reference sequence). The V segment lost 6 bases and the J segment 6 bases; nucleotides outside the gene matches: 9. The CDR3 contains 15 residues. The CDR3 here is CASRRNRGRSQPQHF. DNA for the CDR3: TGTGCCAGTAGACGAAACAGGGGGCGATCTCAGCCCCAGCATTTT.

This chain connects TRBV5-1 to TRBJ2-7, with TRBD1 identical over 7 bases. The germline CDR1 and CDR2 sequences are SGHRS and YFSETQ. The CDR3 runs to 15 residues. V lost 0 bases to trimming and J lost 3 bases; unmatched junction nucleotides: 6. The DNA for the CDR3 is TGCGCCAGCAGCTTGGAGGGGGCAGCGAACTACGAGCAGTACTTC. This encodes CASSLEGAANYEQYF.

The chain has TRBV21-1 and TRBJ2-3; no check of the table's D call, TRBD2, against the DNA was made. TRBV21-1 is given as a pseudogene. The CDR3 spans 18 residues. The CDR3 here is CATVAGPSSGGAADTQYF. DNA of the CDR3: TGTGCCACCGTCGCCGGACCTTCCAGCGGGGGGGCCGCAGATACGCAGTATTTT.

The sample holds a few counts of this clone. J is TRBJ2-7 and V is TRBV11-2; D gene unclear. The length of the CDR3 is 14 residues. Germline CDR1 and CDR2: SGHAT and FQNNGV. V was clipped by 1 base and J by 2 bases, with 9 bases between them. Here the CDR3 reads CASSLAGWTYEQYF. The DNA for the CDR3 is TGTGCCAGCAGCTTAGCCGGTTGGACCTACGAGCAGTACTTC.

Details on this clone: The same CDR3 also results from other DNA sequences found in this sample. The chain employs TRBV2 and TRBJ1-2; tentative D call: TRBD1 (5 bases). The CDR3 runs 11 residues. Trimming took off 6 bases at V and 6 bases at J, with 8 bases between the two ends. The germline gives CDR1 SNHLY, CDR2 FYNNEI. CDR3 coding DNA: TGTGCCAGCAGGGGAGGGGATGGCTACACCTTC. It is translated as CASRGGDGYTF.

V and J are TRBV6-1 and TRBJ2-3, with TRBD2 identical over 8 bases. The ends lost 2 bases at V and 4 bases at J; junction bases unmatched: 5. Germline CDR1 reads MNHNS; CDR2 reads SASEGT. The CDR3 sequence is 15 residues long. The CDR3 region is CASSEPGLDPDTQYF. The CDR3 region has the DNA TGTGCCAGCAGTGAACCGGGACTAGATCCAGATACGCAGTATTTT.

The chain employs TRBV9 and TRBJ1-3; unclear D gene. Germline CDR1 is SGDLS and CDR2 is YYNGEE. This CDR3 has 12 residues. V was shortened by 4 bases and J by 2 bases, with 4 bases between the two germline ends. DNA of the CDR3: TGTGCCAGCAGCACGCCTGGAAACACCATATATTTT. It codes for CASSTPGNTIYF.

The chain recombines TRBV5-4 with TRBJ1-1; 9 bases line up with TRBD1. This CDR3 region has 13 residues. Trimming cost V 4 bases and J 9 bases; bases outside gene matches: 7. CDR1 is SGHNT, CDR2 YYREEE, per germline (reference sequence). As DNA, the CDR3 is TGTGCCAGCAGCGTCGGGACAGGGTATCAAGCTTTCTTT. Amino acids: CASSVGTGYQAFF. Full variable domain (rest looked up from reference TRBV5-4 and TRBJ1-1): ETGVTQSPTHLIKTRGQQVTLRCSSQSGHNTVSWYQQALGQGPQFIFQYYREEENGRGNFPPRFSGLQFPNYSSELNVNALELDDSALYLCASSVGTGYQAFFGQGTRLTVV.

This CDR3 is CASSYGRPGPLHF. The CDR3 coding sequence is TGTGCCAGCAGTTACGGGCGACCGGGACCACTCCACTTT. V is TRBV28 and J is TRBJ1-6; TRBD1 is a possible D gene (5 bases). Germline V gene lookup returns CDR1 MDHEN and CDR2 SYDVKM. This CDR3 has 13 amino acids. V was shortened by 4 bases and J by 16 bases, with 17 bases between the two germline ends.

V is TRBV4-2 and J is TRBJ2-1; perhaps TRBD1 as D (6 bases). The CDR3 has 18 amino acids. CDR1 is LGHNA and CDR2 is YNFKEQ in the germline V gene. Between the trimmed V and J ends, which lost 1 base and 0 bases, there was a span of 16 bases. The CDR3 spells CASSQVSLEGGSYNEQFF. The CDR3 region has the DNA TGTGCCAGCAGCCAAGTGTCTTTGGAAGGGGGCTCCTACAATGAGCAGTTCTTC.